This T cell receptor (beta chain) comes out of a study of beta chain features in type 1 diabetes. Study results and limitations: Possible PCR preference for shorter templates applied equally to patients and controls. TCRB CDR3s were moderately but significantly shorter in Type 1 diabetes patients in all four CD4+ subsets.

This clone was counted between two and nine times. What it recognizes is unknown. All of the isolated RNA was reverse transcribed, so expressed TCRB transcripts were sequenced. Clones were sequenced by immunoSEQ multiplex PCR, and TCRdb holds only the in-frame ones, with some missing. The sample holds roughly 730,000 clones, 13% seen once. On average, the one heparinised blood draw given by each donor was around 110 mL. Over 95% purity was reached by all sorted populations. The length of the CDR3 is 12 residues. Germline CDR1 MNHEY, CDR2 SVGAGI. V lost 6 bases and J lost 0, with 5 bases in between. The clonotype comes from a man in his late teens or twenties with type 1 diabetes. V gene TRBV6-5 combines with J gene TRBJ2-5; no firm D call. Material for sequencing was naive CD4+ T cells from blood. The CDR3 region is CASRRHQETQYF. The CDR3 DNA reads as TGTGCCAGCAGGCGACACCAAGAGACCCAGTACTTC.